This T cell receptor (beta chain) originates from a study of blood T cell repertoires in COVID-19. Study-level information: The United States, Italy and Spain supplied acute and convalescent COVID-19 samples. T cells, B-cell-depleted T cells, or PBMCs provided the cDNA or gDNA that served as material.

Germline-derived CDR1 and CDR2 are MNHEY and SVGAGI. There are 14 residues in the CDR3. Trimming stripped 2 bases from V and 1 base from J, with 8 bases between. Participants came from 24 US areas, aged roughly 18 to 100 years. Methods used by the authors: Amplification with reference gene primers provided the estimates of nucleated cell counts. Here immunoSEQ multiplex PCR was the method, and the copy in TCRdb shows in-frame clones only, minus some. V, J and clone size were drawn from that table, and D and trimming were deduced from the DNA. The table records about 350,000 clones, about nine tenths of them present only once.

The genes are TRBV6-5 and TRBJ1-1, with D hard to call. Material for sequencing was PBMCs or T cells enriched from blood (not recorded which). The TCR originated in a woman aged 25 to 39 who had been exposed to COVID-19. The CDR3 protein is CASSYIQSNTEAFF. CDR3 sequence (DNA): TGTGCCAGCAGTTACATACAGTCGAACACTGAAGCTTTCTTT.